One and the same sample provided the 15 T cell receptor beta chains below, sequenced in a study of shared clonotypes between healthy human individuals. Produced via immunoSEQ multiplex PCR; TCRdb's table is partial and in-frame only. The repertoire has more than 2 million clones, 85% to 95% of them found once; the top ten carry 0.13%. The sample consisted of naive CD4+ T cells sorted from blood. Subset of the sample: CD45RA+ positively selected. These receptors originate from a man between 18 and 35 years old in good health.

V is TRBV7-9 and J is TRBJ1-2, with D possibly matching TRBD1 (5 bases). With 8 bases removed from V and 6 bases from J, the gap between germline ends came to 16 bases. This CDR3 spans 13 amino acids. Germline lookup yields CDR1 SEHNR and CDR2 FQNEAQ (reference sequence). CDR3 amino acids: CASVQGIGDGYTF. DNA of the CDR3: TGTGCCAGCGTTCAAGGGATAGGGGATGGCTACACCTTC.

The rearrangement uses TRBV5-1 and TRBJ2-7, with TRBD1 matching over 10 bases. V was pared by 8 bases and J by 4 bases, with 6 bases of the junction left unmatched. This CDR3 has 13 amino acids. From germline, CDR1 is SGHRS and CDR2 YFSETQ. The CDR3: CASGPGQGYEQYF. CDR3 sequence (DNA): TGCGCCAGTGGGCCGGGACAGGGGTACGAGCAGTACTTC.

The gene calls are TRBV29-1 and TRBJ2-7; TRBD2 might be the D (7 bases). The ends were cut back, 6 bases at V and 5 bases at J, with 11 bases in the middle. CDR1 is SQVTM, CDR2 ANQGSEA, per germline. The CDR3 spans 11 residues. As DNA, the CDR3 is TGCAGCGTCCGGGGGGCCCACGAGCAGTACTTC. Encoded protein: CSVRGAHEQYF.

This chain links TRBV5-6 with TRBJ2-7; D gene unclear. The CDR3 runs 14 residues. Germline-derived CDR1 and CDR2 are SGHDT and YYEEEE. Trimming cost V 2 bases and J 2 bases, with 11 bases left between them. The CDR3 DNA follows: TGTGCCAGCAGCTTCAGCAGGAAGACCTACGAGCAGTACTTC. This encodes CASSFSRKTYEQYF.

The count of this clone is one. The chain couples TRBV9 to TRBJ2-7, with D possibly being TRBD2 (5 bases). CDR3 length: 14 amino acids. The V and J ends lost 3 bases and 4 bases respectively, with 14 bases between them. Germline CDR1 reads SGDLS; CDR2 reads YYNGEE. In DNA, the CDR3 is TGTGCCAGCAGCGCGACTACGGACGGATACGAGCAGTACTTC. It is translated as CASSATTDGYEQYF.

The chain employs TRBV30 and TRBJ2-5; D gene unclear. The germline CDR1 and CDR2 sequences are GTSNPN and SVGIG (reference sequence). Trimming pared 1 base from V and 5 bases from J, leaving 14 bases between. This CDR3 is 14 amino acids long. DNA for the CDR3: TGTGCCTGGAGTGGTGGACCATCGAGGGAGACCCAGTACTTC. Its translation is CAWSGGPSRETQYF. Looking up the rest from reference TRBV30 and TRBJ2-5 gives the full variable domain: SQTIHQWPATLVQPVGSPLSLECTVEGTSNPNLYWYRQAAGRGLQLLFYSVGIGQISSEVPQNLSASRPQDRQFILSSKKLLLSDSGFYLCAWSGGPSRETQYFGPGTRLLVL.

The rearrangement joins TRBV19 to TRBJ2-7; 12 nucleotides agree with TRBD2. CDR3 length equals 16 residues. The junction had 4 bases not matched to a gene; V was cut back by 4 bases and J by 0 bases. From germline, CDR1 is LNHDA and CDR2 SQIVND (reference sequence). The DNA for the CDR3 is TGTGCCAGTAGTAGCAGGACTAGCGGGGACTCCTACGAGCAGTACTTC. Its translation is CASSSRTSGDSYEQYF.

The rearrangement uses TRBV6-6 and TRBJ1-1; unclear D gene. The germline V and J ends were trimmed by 6 bases and 0 bases, with 8 bases remaining between them. This CDR3 has 13 amino acids. The germline CDR1 and CDR2 sequences are MNHNY and SVGAGI (reference sequence). The CDR3 coding sequence is TGTGCCAGCAGCAGTCCCATGAACACTGAAGCTTTCTTT. Translated, it gives CASSSPMNTEAFF.

This chain joins TRBV6-1 and TRBJ2-7, with unresolved D. Trimming took off 2 bases at V and 2 bases at J, with 13 bases between the two ends. The CDR3 length is 15 residues. Per the germline V gene, CDR1 is MNHNS and CDR2 is SASEGT. DNA of the CDR3: TGTGCCAGCAGTGAACTAAAGGGCAGTACCTACGAGCAGTACTTC. It encodes CASSELKGSTYEQYF.

The CDR3 spells CASSVGRQHTEAFF. For the CDR3, the DNA is TGTGCCAGCAGCGTAGGGAGGCAACACACTGAAGCTTTCTTT. The J gene is TRBJ1-1, the V gene TRBV9; D uncertain. With 0 bases removed from V and 3 bases from J, the gap between germline ends came to 9 bases. Germline CDR1 is SGDLS and CDR2 is YYNGEE. CDR3 size: 14 residues. Full variable domain (missing parts from reference TRBV9 and TRBJ1-1): DSGVTQTPKHLITATGQRVTLRCSPRSGDLSVYWYQQSLDQGLQFLIQYYNGEERAKGNILERFSAQQFPDLHSELNLSSLELGDSALYFCASSVGRQHTEAFFGQGTRLTVV.

The chain uses TRBV5-1 and TRBJ2-7; 7 bases map to TRBD1. The junction had 6 bases not matched to a gene; V was cut back by 2 bases and J by 1 base. Germline values: CDR1 SGHRS, CDR2 YFSETQ. This CDR3 has 15 amino acids. DNA for the CDR3: TGCGCCAGCAGCTTAACCGGGACAGAGTCCTACGAGCAGTACTTC. It codes for CASSLTGTESYEQYF.

This chain joins TRBV2 and TRBJ2-7; D gene unclear. Trimming took off 6 bases at V and 7 bases at J, with 28 bases between the two ends. In germline, CDR1 is SNHLY, CDR2 FYNNEI. There are 17 residues in the CDR3. CDR3 sequence reads: CASSFVSLGSPTKEQYF. The CDR3 DNA reads as TGTGCCAGCAGCTTTGTATCCCTTGGCTCCCCGACGAAGGAGCAGTACTTC.

The chain couples TRBV7-8 to TRBJ1-5; 12 bases align to TRBD1. The V gene end was trimmed by 5 bases and the J gene end by 0 bases; junction bases not matched to a gene: 11. The CDR3 has 19 amino acids. Germline V gene data show CDR1 as SGHVS and CDR2 as FQNEAQ. The CDR3 protein is CASSVRSGTGGSSNQPQHF. CDR3 coding DNA: TGTGCCAGCAGCGTGAGATCCGGGACAGGGGGCAGTAGCAATCAGCCCCAGCATTTT.

V and J are TRBV5-1 and TRBJ2-3; possibly TRBD1 for D (5 bases). The CDR3 loop spans 13 amino acids. From germline, CDR1 is SGHRS and CDR2 YFSETQ. The ends were cut back, 7 bases at V and 2 bases at J, with 11 bases in the middle. CDR3 DNA: TGCGCCAGCGAGGCAGGGTACACAGATACGCAGTATTTT. This gives the protein CASEAGYTDTQYF.

With respect to this clone: The same CDR3 can be traced to other DNA sequences in this sample. The chain links TRBV9 to TRBJ2-7, with 10 bases matching TRBD1. CDR3 length: 15 residues. Germline CDR1 reads SGDLS; CDR2 reads YYNGEE. With V trimmed by 3 bases and J by 1 base, 4 bases remained unmatched. As DNA, the CDR3 is TGTGCCAGCAGCGCCGGACAGGGGGTTTCCTACGAGCAGTACTTC. The encoded protein is CASSAGQGVSYEQYF.